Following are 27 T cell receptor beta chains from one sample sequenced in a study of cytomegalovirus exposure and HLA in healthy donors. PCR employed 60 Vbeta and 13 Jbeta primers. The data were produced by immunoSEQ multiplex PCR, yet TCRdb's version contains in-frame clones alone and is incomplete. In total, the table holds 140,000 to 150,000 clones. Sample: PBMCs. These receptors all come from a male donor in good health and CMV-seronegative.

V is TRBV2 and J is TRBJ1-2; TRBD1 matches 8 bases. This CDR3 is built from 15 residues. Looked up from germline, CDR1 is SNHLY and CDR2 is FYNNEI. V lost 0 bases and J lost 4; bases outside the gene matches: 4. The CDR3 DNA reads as TGTGCCAGCAGTGAAGCGACAGGGGCCGTCTATGGCTACACCTTC. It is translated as CASSEATGAVYGYTF.

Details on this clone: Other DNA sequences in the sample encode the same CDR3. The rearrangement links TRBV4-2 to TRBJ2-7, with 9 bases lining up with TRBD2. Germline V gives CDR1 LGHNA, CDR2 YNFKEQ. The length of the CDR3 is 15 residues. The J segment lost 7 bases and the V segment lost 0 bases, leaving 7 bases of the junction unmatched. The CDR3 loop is CASSQEPVAGVEQYF. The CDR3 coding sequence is TGTGCCAGCAGCCAAGAACCCGTAGCGGGGGTTGAGCAGTACTTC.

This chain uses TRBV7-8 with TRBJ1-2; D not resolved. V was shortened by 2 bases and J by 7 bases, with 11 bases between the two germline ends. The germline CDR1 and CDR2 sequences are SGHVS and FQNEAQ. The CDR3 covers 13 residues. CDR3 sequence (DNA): TGTGCCAGCAGCTTACCGGGGATAGGTGGCTACACCTTC. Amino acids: CASSLPGIGGYTF.

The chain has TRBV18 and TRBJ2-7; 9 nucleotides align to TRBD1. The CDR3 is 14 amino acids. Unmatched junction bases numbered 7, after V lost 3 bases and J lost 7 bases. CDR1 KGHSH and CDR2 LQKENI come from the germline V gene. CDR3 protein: CASSPGQGPQEQYF. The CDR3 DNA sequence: TGTGCCAGCTCACCGGGACAGGGCCCACAGGAGCAGTACTTC. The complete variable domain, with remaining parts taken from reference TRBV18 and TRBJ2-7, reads NAGVMQNPRHLVRRRGQEARLRCSPMKGHSHVYWYRQLPEEGLKFMVYLQKENIIDESGMPKERFSAEFPKEGPSILRIQQVVRGDSAAYFCASSPGQGPQEQYFGPGTRLTVT.

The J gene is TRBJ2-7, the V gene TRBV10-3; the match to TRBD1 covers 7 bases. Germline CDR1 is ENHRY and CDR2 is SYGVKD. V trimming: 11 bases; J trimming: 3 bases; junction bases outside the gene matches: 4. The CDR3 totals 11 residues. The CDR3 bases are TGTGCCTACGGGGACAGCTACGAGCAGTACTTC. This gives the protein CAYGDSYEQYF.

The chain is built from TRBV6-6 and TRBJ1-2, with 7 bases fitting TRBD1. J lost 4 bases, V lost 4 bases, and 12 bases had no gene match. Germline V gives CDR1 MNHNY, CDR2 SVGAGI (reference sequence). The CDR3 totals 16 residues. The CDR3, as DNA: TGTGCCAGCAGTTCGTTACCCGGACAGGCTCTCTATGGCTACACCTTC. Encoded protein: CASSSLPGQALYGYTF.

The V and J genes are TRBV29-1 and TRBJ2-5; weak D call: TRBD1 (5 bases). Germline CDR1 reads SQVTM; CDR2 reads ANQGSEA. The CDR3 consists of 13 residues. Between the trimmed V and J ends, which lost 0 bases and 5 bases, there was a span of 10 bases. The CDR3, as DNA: TGCAGCGTTGAAGATGATAGGGGCGAGACCCAGTACTTC. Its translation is CSVEDDRGETQYF.

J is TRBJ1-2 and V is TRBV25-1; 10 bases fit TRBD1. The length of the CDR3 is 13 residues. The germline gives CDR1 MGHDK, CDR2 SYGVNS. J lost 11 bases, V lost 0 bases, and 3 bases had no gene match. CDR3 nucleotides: TGTGCCAGCAGTGAATACGGGACAGGGGCTTACACCTTC. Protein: CASSEYGTGAYTF.

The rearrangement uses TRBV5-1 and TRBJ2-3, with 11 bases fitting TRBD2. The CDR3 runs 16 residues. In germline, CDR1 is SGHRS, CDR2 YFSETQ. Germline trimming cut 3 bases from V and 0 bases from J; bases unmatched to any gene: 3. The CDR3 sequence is CASSWGLAASTDTQYF. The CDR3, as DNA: TGCGCCAGCAGCTGGGGACTAGCGGCTAGCACAGATACGCAGTATTTT.

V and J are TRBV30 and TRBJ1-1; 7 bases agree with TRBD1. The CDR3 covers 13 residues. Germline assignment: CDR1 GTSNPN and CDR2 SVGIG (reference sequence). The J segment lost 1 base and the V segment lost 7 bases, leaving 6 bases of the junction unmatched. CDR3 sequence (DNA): TGTGCCTACAGGGGAAGTCCGAACACTGAAGCTTTCTTT. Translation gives CAYRGSPNTEAFF.

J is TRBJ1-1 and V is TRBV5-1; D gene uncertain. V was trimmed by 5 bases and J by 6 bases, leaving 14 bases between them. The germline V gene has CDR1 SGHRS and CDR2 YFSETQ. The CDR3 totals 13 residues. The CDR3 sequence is CASRPTVAAEAFF. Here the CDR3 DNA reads TGCGCCAGCAGGCCCACAGTGGCAGCTGAAGCTTTCTTT.

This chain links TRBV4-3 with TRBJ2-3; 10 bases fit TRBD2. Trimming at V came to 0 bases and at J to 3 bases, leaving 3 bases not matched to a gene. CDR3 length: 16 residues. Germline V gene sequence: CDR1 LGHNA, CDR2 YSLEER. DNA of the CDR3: TGCGCCAGCAGCCAAGATTCAGCGGGGGGGACAGATACGCAGTATTTT. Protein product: CASSQDSAGGTDTQYF.

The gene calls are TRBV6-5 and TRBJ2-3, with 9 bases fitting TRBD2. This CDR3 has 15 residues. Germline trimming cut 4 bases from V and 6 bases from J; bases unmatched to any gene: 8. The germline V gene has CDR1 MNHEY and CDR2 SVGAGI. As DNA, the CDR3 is TGTGCCAGCAGTTCGACTAGCGGACTTGGGGATACGCAGTATTTT. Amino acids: CASSSTSGLGDTQYF.

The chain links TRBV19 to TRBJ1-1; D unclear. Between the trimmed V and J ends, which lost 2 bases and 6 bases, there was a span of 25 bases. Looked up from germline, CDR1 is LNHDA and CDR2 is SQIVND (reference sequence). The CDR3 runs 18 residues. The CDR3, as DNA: TGTGCCAGTAGTATAATTGCGGGAAGGGAGCACGCCGGAGCTGAAGCTTTCTTT. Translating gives CASSIIAGREHAGAEAFF.

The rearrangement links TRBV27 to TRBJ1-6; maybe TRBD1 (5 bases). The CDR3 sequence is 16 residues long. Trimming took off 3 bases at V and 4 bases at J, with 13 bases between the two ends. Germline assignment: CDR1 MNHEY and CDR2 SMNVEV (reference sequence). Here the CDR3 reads CASSLTEPAYNSPLHF. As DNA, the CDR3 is TGTGCCAGCAGTTTGACAGAACCCGCTTATAATTCACCCCTCCACTTT.

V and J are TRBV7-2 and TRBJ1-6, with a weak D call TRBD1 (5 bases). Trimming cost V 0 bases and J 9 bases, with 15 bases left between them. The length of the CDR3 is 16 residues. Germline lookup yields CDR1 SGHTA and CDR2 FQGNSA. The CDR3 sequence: CASSLAQGVDRSPLHF. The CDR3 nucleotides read TGTGCCAGCAGCTTAGCGCAAGGGGTTGACCGTTCACCCCTCCACTTT.

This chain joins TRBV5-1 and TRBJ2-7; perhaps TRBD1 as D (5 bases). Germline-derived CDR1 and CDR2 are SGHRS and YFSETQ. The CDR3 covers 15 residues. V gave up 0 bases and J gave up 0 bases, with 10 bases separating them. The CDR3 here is CASSLEDMGSYEQYF. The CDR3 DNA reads TGCGCCAGCAGCTTGGAGGACATGGGCTCCTACGAGCAGTACTTC.

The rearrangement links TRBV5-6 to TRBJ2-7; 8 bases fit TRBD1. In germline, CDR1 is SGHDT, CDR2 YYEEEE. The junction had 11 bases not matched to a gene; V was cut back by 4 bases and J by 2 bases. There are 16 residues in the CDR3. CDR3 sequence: CASSTRTGLRAYEQYF. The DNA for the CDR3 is TGTGCCAGCAGCACCCGGACAGGGCTCAGGGCCTACGAGCAGTACTTC. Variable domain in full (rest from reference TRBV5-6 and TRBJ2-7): DAGVTQSPTHLIKTRGQQVTLRCSPKSGHDTVSWYQQALGQGPQFIFQYYEEEERQRGNFPDRFSGHQFPNYSSELNVNALLLGDSALYLCASSTRTGLRAYEQYFGPGTRLTVT.

This CDR3 is CASFGSQGDTQYF. The DNA of the CDR3 is TGTGCCAGCTTCGGGTCCCAGGGAGATACGCAGTATTTT. The chain recombines TRBV18 with TRBJ2-3; tentatively, D is TRBD1 (5 bases). This CDR3 has 13 residues. Per the germline V gene, CDR1 is KGHSH and CDR2 is LQKENI. The V and J ends lost 7 bases and 5 bases respectively, with 13 bases between them.

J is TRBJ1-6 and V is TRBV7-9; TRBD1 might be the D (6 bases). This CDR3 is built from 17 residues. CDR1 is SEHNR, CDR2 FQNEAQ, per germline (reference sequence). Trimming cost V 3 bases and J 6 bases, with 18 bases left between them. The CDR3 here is CASSFLVGGVGNSPLHF. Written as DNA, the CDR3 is TGTGCCAGCAGCTTCCTTGTAGGGGGAGTCGGTAATTCACCCCTCCACTTT. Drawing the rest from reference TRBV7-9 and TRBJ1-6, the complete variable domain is DTGVSQNPRHKITKRGQNVTFRCDPISEHNRLYWYRQTLGQGPEFLTYFQNEAQLEKSRLLSDRFSAERPKGSFSTLEIQRTEQGDSAMYLCASSFLVGGVGNSPLHFGNGTRLTVT.

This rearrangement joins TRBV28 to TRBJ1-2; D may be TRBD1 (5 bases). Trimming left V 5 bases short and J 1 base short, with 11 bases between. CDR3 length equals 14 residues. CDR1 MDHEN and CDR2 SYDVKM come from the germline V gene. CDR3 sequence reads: CASSPADSNYGYTF. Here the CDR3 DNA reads TGTGCCAGCAGTCCCGCCGACAGTAACTATGGCTACACCTTC.

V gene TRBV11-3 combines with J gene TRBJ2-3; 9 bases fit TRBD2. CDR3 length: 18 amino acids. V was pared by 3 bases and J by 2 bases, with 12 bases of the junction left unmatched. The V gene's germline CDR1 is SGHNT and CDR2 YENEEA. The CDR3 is CASSFPEGSGSSTDTQYF. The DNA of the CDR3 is TGTGCCAGCAGCTTCCCCGAGGGTAGCGGGAGTTCCACAGATACGCAGTATTTT.

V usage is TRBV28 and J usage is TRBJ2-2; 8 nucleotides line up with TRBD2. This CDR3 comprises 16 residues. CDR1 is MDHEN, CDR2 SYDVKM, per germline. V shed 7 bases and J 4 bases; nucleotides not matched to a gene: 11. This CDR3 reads CASTSRGGLGTGELFF. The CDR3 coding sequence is TGTGCCAGCACTTCCCGCGGGGGGTTGGGCACCGGGGAGCTGTTTTTT.

CDR3 protein: CASLDGTAQYYGYTF. DNA of the CDR3: TGTGCCAGCCTCGATGGGACAGCCCAGTACTATGGCTACACCTTC. The chain uses TRBV19 and TRBJ1-2; 7 positions agree with TRBD1. The CDR3 totals 15 residues. Trimming cost V 9 bases and J 3 bases; bases outside gene matches: 13. Germline V CDR1 and CDR2: LNHDA, SQIVND (reference sequence).

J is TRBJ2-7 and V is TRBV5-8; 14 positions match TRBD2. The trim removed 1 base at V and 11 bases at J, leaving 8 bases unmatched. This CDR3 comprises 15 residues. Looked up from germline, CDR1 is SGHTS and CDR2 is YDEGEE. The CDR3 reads CASSLRLAGGKWEYF. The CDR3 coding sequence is TGTGCCAGCAGCTTGAGACTAGCGGGAGGGAAGTGGGAGTACTTC.

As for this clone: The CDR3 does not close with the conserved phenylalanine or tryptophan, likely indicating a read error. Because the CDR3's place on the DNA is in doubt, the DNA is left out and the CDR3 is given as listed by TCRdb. CDR3 amino acids: CASSSGTSMTS. The gene calls are TRBV7-9 and TRBJ2-7; the tabulated D call, TRBD2, remains unverified against the DNA. CDR1 and CDR2 (germline): SEHNR, FQNEAQ (reference sequence). The CDR3 is made up of 11 amino acids, end residues included.

The DNA for the CDR3 is TGTGCCAGCAGCTTAGGAGGAGAGCTACCGACACCCCTCCACTTT. It yields the protein CASSLGGELPTPLHF. The V gene is TRBV5-4, the J gene TRBJ1-6; D is undetermined. The CDR3 extends over 15 amino acids. Germline CDR1 is SGHNT and CDR2 is YYREEE (reference sequence). With 2 bases removed from V and 11 bases from J, the gap between germline ends came to 17 bases.